The T cell receptor beta chain described here comes from a study of patients and donors after allogeneic stem cell transplantation. This CDR3 comprises 13 residues. V lost 9 bases and J 3 bases, leaving 12 bases between the germline ends. Germline V gene sequence: CDR1 MNHEY, CDR2 SVGEGT. TCRdb fed the RT-PCR reads into MiXCR, producing one record per CDR3 protein. The repertoire includes about 960,000 distinct CDR3 sequences, about 20% of them detected once, and around 6% sits in the top ten. This clonotype was seen a few times. Material for sequencing was blood, either unsorted or a sorted T cell fraction (not recorded which). V and J are TRBV6-2 or TRBV6-3 and TRBJ2-1, with D possibly matching TRBD2 (6 bases). The sequence was obtained from a human donor who was either an allogeneic HSCT recipient or a stem cell or donor lymphocyte infusion donor (not recorded which). It is not recorded whose cells these are; they may come from a transplant donor. This CDR3 reads CARSSGSYNEQFF. The CDR3 coding sequence is TGTGCCAGATCTTCCGGGAGCTACAATGAGCAGTTCTTC.